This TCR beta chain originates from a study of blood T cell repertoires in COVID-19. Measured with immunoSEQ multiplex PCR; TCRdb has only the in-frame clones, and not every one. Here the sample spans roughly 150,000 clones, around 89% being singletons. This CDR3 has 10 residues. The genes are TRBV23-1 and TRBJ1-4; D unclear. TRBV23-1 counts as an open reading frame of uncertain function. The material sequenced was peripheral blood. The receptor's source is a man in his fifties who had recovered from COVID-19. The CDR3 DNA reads TGCCGAGGGTGGGATGAAAAACTGTTTTTT. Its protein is CRGWDEKLFF.